These T cell receptor beta chains were read from a single sample in a study of long-term antiretroviral therapy in people with HIV. Method: immunoSEQ multiplex PCR; TCRdb's copy keeps in-frame clones and lacks some. The sample has about 23,000 clones, around four fifths seen once. Specimen: unsorted PBMCs, collected 1.6 years after starting antiretroviral therapy. The source of these receptors is a man aged 35-49 years with HIV. CDR3s include the opening cysteine and the closing phenylalanine or tryptophan. A D gene is named only where the DNA matches it firmly. Expanded clones get a size class; other rows say once, few or many, or leave the size out.

-,TRBV5-4,-,TRBJ2-1,TGTGCCAGCAGCTTGGGACAGATCAATGAGCAGTTCTTC,CASSLGQINEQFF
-,TRBV18,-,TRBJ1-1,TGTGCCAGCTCACCACCGGCTCCCCTGAACACTGAAGCTTTCTTT,CASSPPAPLNTEAFF
TRBD1,TRBV7-3,large,TRBJ2-1,TGTGCCAGCAGCTCTATAGGACAGGGGCACAATGAGCAGTTCTTC,CASSSIGQGHNEQFF
-,TRBV11-1,-,TRBJ1-1,TGTGCCAGCAGCCCTCAGGGCCGCGGCACTGAAGCTTTCTTT,CASSPQGRGTEAFF
-,TRBV13,-,TRBJ2-1,TGTGCCAGCAGCTTAAATTTTCCCCAGGGTCCTTCCTACAATGAGCAGTTCTTC,CASSLNFPQGPSYNEQFF
TRBD1,TRBV29-1,-,TRBJ1-1,TGCAGCGTTTGGGGACAGGGGGATCCTGAAGCTTTCTTT,CSVWGQGDPEAFF
TRBD2,TRBV6-4,-,TRBJ2-2,TGTGCCAGCAAGACTAGCGGAGGCACCGGGGAGCTGTTTTTT,CASKTSGGTGELFF
TRBD1,TRBV29-1,-,TRBJ1-1,TGCAGCGCACGGACAGGCGACACTGAAGCTTTCTTT,CSARTGDTEAFF
-,TRBV5-1,-,TRBJ2-2,TGCGCCAGCAGCCCAGAAAACACCGGGGAGCTGTTTTTT,CASSPENTGELFF
TRBD2,TRBV28,-,TRBJ2-1,TGTGCCAGCAGAGATTTAGCGGGAGATTACAATGAGCAGTTCTTC,CASRDLAGDYNEQFF
TRBD1,TRBV29-1,-,TRBJ1-2,TGCAGCCCGACTTCCGGGACAGGGGAGTCAGACTATGGCTACACCTTC,CSPTSGTGESDYGYTF
TRBD1,TRBV19,-,TRBJ1-5,TGTGCCAGTAGTGTGACAGGGACATACGATCAGCCCCAGCATTTT,CASSVTGTYDQPQHF
TRBD1,TRBV6-6,-,TRBJ1-1,TGTGCCAGCAGCCATACACGGACAGGGATGAACACTGAAGCTTTCTTT,CASSHTRTGMNTEAFF
TRBD1,TRBV19,-,TRBJ1-1,TGTGCCAGTAGTGAAGACAGGGACACTGAAGCTTTCTTT,CASSEDRDTEAFF
-,TRBV14,-,TRBJ1-1,TGTGCCAGCAGCCAACCGGGACGGTTGAACACTGAAGCTTTCTTT,CASSQPGRLNTEAFF
TRBD1,TRBV11-1,-,TRBJ2-7,TGTGCCAGCAGCCACGCTTCTTCCCGGGACAGGTCCTACGAGCAGTACTTC,CASSHASSRDRSYEQYF
-,TRBV27,-,TRBJ2-7,TGTGCCAGCACGGACAGCAAAAGCTCCTACGAGCAGTACTTC,CASTDSKSSYEQYF
-,TRBV4-2,-,TRBJ2-2,TGTGCCAGCAGCCAACTCGGGATGTACGGAGCTTGGGACACCGGGGAGCTGTTTTTT,CASSQLGMYGAWDTGELFF
TRBD1,TRBV11-2,-,TRBJ1-2,TGTGCCAGCAGCTTAGTAGGGGGCGGCTATGGCTACACCTTC,CASSLVGGGYGYTF
TRBD1,TRBV5-6,-,TRBJ1-4,TGTGCCAGCAGCAGGACAGGGGGCGAAAAACTGTTTTTT,CASSRTGGEKLFF
-,TRBV7-3,-,TRBJ1-5,TGTGCCAGCAGCCCACCGACACGATTTATTTATAGCAATCAGCCCCAGCATTTT,CASSPPTRFIYSNQPQHF
TRBD1,TRBV5-6,-,TRBJ1-1,TGTGCCAGCAGCTCCAAACAGGGGGGGGGCACTGAAGCTTTCTTT,CASSSKQGGGTEAFF
-,TRBV11-2,-,TRBJ2-7,TGTGCCAGCAGCCCTAACCCGGGGCCCTCCTACGAGCAGTACTTC,CASSPNPGPSYEQYF
-,TRBV13,-,TRBJ2-7,TGTGCCAGCAGCCCCCGGATTCTGGGGGGGGCTTTCTACGAGCAGTACTTC,CASSPRILGGAFYEQYF
-,TRBV6-1,-,TRBJ2-7,TGTGCCAGCAGTGTAATTGATTGGGGTGAGAACGAGCAGTACTTC,CASSVIDWGENEQYF
-,TRBV4-2,-,TRBJ1-6,TGTGCCAGCAGCCATCCTGCAGGGAAAAGGTACTCACCCCTCCACTTT,CASSHPAGKRYSPLHF
-,TRBV28,-,TRBJ2-3,TGTGCCAGCAGTTTAGGGGCCAGAGGCACAGATACGCAGTATTTT,CASSLGARGTDTQYF